These T cell receptor beta chains were read from a single sample in a study of cytomegalovirus exposure and HLA in healthy donors. Generated by immunoSEQ multiplex PCR, the TCRdb table keeps only in-frame clones and is missing some. This sample has under 130,000 clones; approximately 79% occur once, and the top ten carry around 3%. Sequencing input: PBMCs. The receptors were sampled from a woman aged 35 to 49 in good health and CMV-seronegative. The CDR3 runs from the conserved cysteine through the conserved F or W. D genes are given only for firm matches. Size is omitted from some rows. Given values are once, few, many or a class for expanded clones.

J gene,D gene,V gene,clone size,CDR3 protein,CDR3 DNA
TRBJ2-1,TRBD1,TRBV27,.,CASSFRTGDFYNEQFF,TGTGCCAGCAGTTTTCGGACAGGGGACTTCTACAATGAGCAGTTCTTC
TRBJ1-1,TRBD1,TRBV11-2,.,CASSLGQGAAAFF,TGTGCCAGCAGCTTAGGTCAGGGGGCGGCTGCTTTCTTT
TRBJ2-1,.,TRBV15,.,CATSDTGLYNEQFF,TGTGCCACCAGCGACACTGGTTTGTACAATGAGCAGTTCTTC
TRBJ1-5,.,TRBV27,.,CASSFREDSNQPQHF,TGTGCCAGCAGTTTTAGAGAAGATAGCAATCAGCCCCAGCATTTT
TRBJ2-7,TRBD2,TRBV10-3,.,CAISESLAGLRNEQYF,TGTGCCATCAGTGAGTCTTTAGCGGGACTGCGAAACGAGCAGTACTTC
TRBJ2-7,.,TRBV7-8,.,CASSLRFTGMSYEQYF,TGTGCCAGCAGCTTAAGGTTCACAGGGATGTCCTACGAGCAGTACTTC
TRBJ1-1,.,TRBV7-9,.,CASSFRSMNTEAFF,TGTGCCAGCAGCTTTAGGAGTATGAACACTGAAGCTTTCTTT
TRBJ2-7,TRBD1,TRBV27,.,CASSSGTGGYEQYF,TGTGCCAGCAGCTCAGGGACAGGGGGCTACGAGCAGTACTTC
TRBJ1-4,.,TRBV4-3,.,CASSQDPGGSENEKLFF,TGCGCCAGCAGCCAAGACCCGGGGGGAAGTGAAAATGAAAAACTGTTTTTT
TRBJ2-7,TRBD2,TRBV7-2,few,CASSSRGTSGYEQYF,TGTGCCAGCAGCTCTCGGGGGACTAGCGGCTACGAGCAGTACTTC
TRBJ1-1,TRBD1,TRBV2,.,CASSVSSGQGEAFF,TGTGCCAGCAGCGTGAGCTCGGGACAGGGGGAAGCTTTCTTT
TRBJ1-4,.,TRBV2,.,CASSLFKWQAGEKLFF,TGTGCCAGCAGCCTTTTTAAGTGGCAGGCCGGTGAAAAACTGTTTTTT
TRBJ1-5,TRBD1,TRBV28,.,CASSSTGGYSNQPQHF,TGTGCCAGCAGTAGTACAGGGGGCTATAGCAATCAGCCCCAGCATTTT
TRBJ1-4,TRBD1,TRBV19,once,CASGLGQSINEKLFF,TGTGCCAGTGGTTTGGGACAGAGCATTAATGAAAAACTGTTTTTT
TRBJ2-7,TRBD1,TRBV2,.,CASTKDRVVTGEQYF,TGTGCCAGCACGAAGGACAGGGTGGTCACGGGGGAGCAGTACTTC
TRBJ1-2,.,TRBV5-1,.,CASSLAKFANGYTF,TGCGCCAGCAGCTTGGCTAAGTTTGCGAATGGCTACACCTTC
TRBJ1-2,TRBD1,TRBV27,.,CASSDRAFYGYTF,TGTGCCAGCAGTGACAGGGCCTTCTATGGCTACACCTTC
TRBJ2-5,TRBD2,TRBV28,.,CASSPRDYETQYF,TGTGCCAGCAGTCCTAGGGACTACGAGACCCAGTACTTC
TRBJ2-3,TRBD2,TRBV15,.,CATTNGLAGATDTQYF,TGTGCCACCACAAATGGGCTAGCGGGAGCGACAGATACGCAGTATTTT
TRBJ1-1,.,TRBV2,.,CASRGREGQEAFF,TGTGCCAGCCGGGGGAGGGAGGGGCAGGAAGCTTTCTTT
TRBJ1-6,.,TRBV5-1,.,CASSLDRDSPLHF,TGCGCCAGCAGCTTGGACAGGGATTCACCCCTCCACTTT
TRBJ2-5,.,TRBV7-9,.,CASSPRVISQETQYF,TGTGCCAGCAGCCCCCGTGTAATCAGCCAAGAGACCCAGTACTTC
TRBJ2-7,.,TRBV5-1,.,CASSLAGLEGEQYF,TGCGCCAGCAGCTTGGCCGGGCTGGAGGGCGAGCAGTACTTC
TRBJ2-7,TRBD2,TRBV5-1,.,CASSLGASGRDEQYF,TGCGCCAGCAGCTTGGGGGCTAGCGGGAGAGACGAGCAGTACTTC
TRBJ1-3,.,TRBV28,.,CASSFVSPGGSGNTIYF,TGTGCCAGCAGTTTCGTCTCTCCGGGGGGCTCGGGAAACACCATATATTTT
TRBJ1-4,.,TRBV7-6,.,CASSLVKGRPSTNEKLFF,TGTGCCAGCAGCTTAGTTAAAGGGAGACCCTCAACTAATGAAAAACTGTTTTTT
TRBJ2-2,TRBD1,TRBV28,.,CASSLPDRSPRELFF,TGTGCCAGCAGTTTACCGGACAGGTCCCCCAGGGAGCTGTTTTTT
TRBJ1-6,TRBD1,TRBV6-1,.,CASSEGVWGQGRRGSPLHF,TGTGCCAGCAGTGAAGGGGTTTGGGGACAGGGGAGAAGAGGTTCACCCCTCCACTTT
TRBJ1-2,.,TRBV7-9,once,CASSSINGIANYGYTF,TGTGCCAGCAGCTCGATTAATGGCATCGCCAACTATGGCTACACCTTC
TRBJ2-7,TRBD2,TRBV2,.,CASRGAGGVYEQYF,TGTGCCAGCAGGGGGGCGGGGGGAGTCTACGAGCAGTACTTC
TRBJ2-1,.,TRBV4-1,.,CASSQGASQFF,TGCGCCAGCAGCCAAGGGGCATCGCAGTTCTTC
TRBJ2-7,.,TRBV10-3,.,CAIRGRQAGYEQYF,TGTGCCATCAGGGGGAGACAGGCGGGCTACGAGCAGTACTTC
TRBJ2-2,.,TRBV29-1,.,CSVARAGPDGAGELFF,TGCAGCGTTGCAAGGGCGGGGCCCGATGGGGCCGGGGAGCTGTTTTTT
TRBJ1-6,TRBD1,TRBV10-3,.,CAISLSPPGQANSPLHF,TGTGCCATCAGTCTGTCCCCCCCGGGACAGGCGAATTCACCCCTCCACTTT
TRBJ2-1,TRBD1,TRBV7-9,.,CAPTKNPGQSFF,TGTGCCCCCACAAAGAATCCGGGACAGTCGTTCTTC
TRBJ2-5,TRBD1,TRBV19,.,CASRQTGLETQYF,TGTGCCAGTAGACAGACAGGGCTAGAGACCCAGTACTTC
TRBJ1-1,.,TRBV18,.,CASSPGGGNTEAFF,TGTGCCAGCTCACCAGGGGGGGGGAACACTGAAGCTTTCTTT
TRBJ2-3,TRBD2,TRBV30,.,CAWSPLPAGGWVNTQYF,TGTGCCTGGAGTCCCCTACCAGCGGGGGGGTGGGTTAATACGCAGTATTTT
TRBJ2-3,.,TRBV7-6,once,CASSPTSTDTQYF,TGTGCCAGCAGCCCGACTAGCACAGATACGCAGTATTTT
TRBJ1-3,.,TRBV30,few,CAWSEAGRGSGNTIYF,TGTGCCTGGAGTGAAGCCGGCAGGGGATCTGGAAACACCATATATTTT
TRBJ2-1,TRBD1,TRBV5-6,.,CASSYRDRDYNEQFF,TGTGCCAGCAGCTACCGGGACAGGGATTACAATGAGCAGTTCTTC
TRBJ2-3,.,TRBV9,.,CASSIRVDTQYF,TGTGCCAGCAGCATCAGGGTAGATACGCAGTATTTT
TRBJ2-1,.,TRBV6-1,.,CASSDRGREGDVDEQFF,TGTGCCAGCAGTGATAGGGGCAGGGAAGGTGATGTAGATGAGCAGTTCTTC
TRBJ1-4,.,TRBV19,.,CASREGGNNEKLFF,TGTGCCAGTAGGGAGGGCGGAAATAATGAAAAACTGTTTTTT